The 5 T cell receptor beta chains listed next were all sequenced from one sample in a study of human thymus T cells. The assay was immunoSEQ multiplex PCR, and TCRdb's table has in-frame clones only and misses some. This sample carries about 60,000 clones, 94% of them seen once, and the ten largest clones take almost 6%. Source material: blood. Receptor source: a boy less than two years old with a congenital heart defect but otherwise immunologically healthy.

The rearrangement joins TRBV10-3 to TRBJ1-2; maybe TRBD1 (5 bases). The CDR3 runs 13 residues. Germline CDR1 and CDR2: ENHRY and SYGVKD. Trimming removed 6 bases from V and 11 bases from J, with 19 bases in between. In nucleotides, the CDR3 is TGTGCCATCAGCGACGGGCCGGCAGCAGGGTACACCTTC. It codes for CAISDGPAAGYTF.

The chain has TRBV28 and TRBJ2-3, with D perhaps matching TRBD2 (5 bases). CDR3 length equals 13 residues. Germline CDR1 reads MDHEN; CDR2 reads SYDVKM. The V end was cut by 6 bases, the J end by 3 bases, with 10 bases between. DNA for the CDR3: TGTGCCAGCAGCCGGGGTTTTACAGATACGCAGTATTTT. It is translated as CASSRGFTDTQYF.

The chain carries TRBV11-2 and TRBJ1-1; D call uncertain. Germline CDR1 reads SGHAT; CDR2 reads FQNNGV. The CDR3 extends over 14 amino acids. Trimming took 3 bases from V and 10 from J, leaving 18 bases between them. Here the CDR3 reads CASSFPGGRWVAFF. The CDR3 nucleotides are TGTGCCAGCAGCTTCCCCGGAGGCCGGTGGGTAGCTTTCTTT.

This chain connects TRBV28 to TRBJ1-2; possibly TRBD1 for D (5 bases). Per germline, CDR1 MDHEN and CDR2 SYDVKM. V lost 1 base, J lost 5 bases, and 20 bases lay in between. The CDR3 is 17 residues long. Written as DNA, the CDR3 is TGTGCCAGCAGTTTATCGGTCAGGGCAAGGTGGATTTATGGCTACACCTTC. Residues: CASSLSVRARWIYGYTF.

V and J are TRBV5-4 and TRBJ2-7, with 10 bases identical to TRBD2. The CDR3 totals 16 residues. Germline CDR1 SGHNT, CDR2 YYREEE (reference sequence). V shed 4 bases and J 2 bases; nucleotides not matched to a gene: 9. The CDR3 nucleotides are TGTGCCAGCAGCGCGAGGACTAGCGGTAACCCCTACGAGCAGTACTTC. Residues: CASSARTSGNPYEQYF. The full variable domain, completed using reference TRBV5-4 and TRBJ2-7, is ETGVTQSPTHLIKTRGQQVTLRCSSQSGHNTVSWYQQALGQGPQFIFQYYREEENGRGNFPPRFSGLQFPNYSSELNVNALELDDSALYLCASSARTSGNPYEQYFGPGTRLTVT.